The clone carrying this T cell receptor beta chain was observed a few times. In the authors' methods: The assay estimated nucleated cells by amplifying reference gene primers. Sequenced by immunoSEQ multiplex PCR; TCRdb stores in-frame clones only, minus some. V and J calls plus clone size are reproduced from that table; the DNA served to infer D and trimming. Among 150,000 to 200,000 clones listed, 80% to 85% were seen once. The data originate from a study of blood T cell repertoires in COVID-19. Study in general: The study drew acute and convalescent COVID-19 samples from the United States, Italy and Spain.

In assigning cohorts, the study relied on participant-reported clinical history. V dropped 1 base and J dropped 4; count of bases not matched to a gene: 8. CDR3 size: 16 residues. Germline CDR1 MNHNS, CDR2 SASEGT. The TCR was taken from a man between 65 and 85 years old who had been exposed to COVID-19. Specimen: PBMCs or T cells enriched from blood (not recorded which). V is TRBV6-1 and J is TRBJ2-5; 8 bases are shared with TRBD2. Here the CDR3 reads CASSEVGLGVGETQYF. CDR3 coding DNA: TGTGCCAGCAGTGAAGTGGGACTAGGAGTAGGAGAGACCCAGTACTTC.